Following are 29 T cell receptor beta chains from one sample sequenced in a study of T cells expressing NK-cell markers. TCRdb re-called the 5' RACE reads and gives one entry per CDR3 protein, without DNA. The sample totals about 440,000 distinct CDR3 sequences. Sequencing was performed on blood T cells: a sorted CD56 or NKG2C T cell subset, CD4+ or CD8+ T cells, or bulk PBMC T cells (not recorded which). These receptor sequences come from a woman aged 18 to 75 in good health.

The CDR3 reads CASRSGTGLEAFF. V is TRBV27 and J is TRBJ1-1; the TCRdb D gene call, TRBD1, has no DNA to confirm it. Germline-derived CDR1 and CDR2 are MNHEY and SMNVEV (reference sequence). This CDR3 is built from 13 residues.

J is TRBJ1-5 and V is TRBV5-1; TCRdb reports TRBD1, a call that lacks DNA to check it against. The CDR3 runs 14 residues. The germline V gene encodes CDR1 SGHRS and CDR2 YFSETQ. CDR3 region: CASSSETGGQPQHF. Looking up the rest from reference TRBV5-1 and TRBJ1-5 gives the full variable domain: KAGVTQTPRYLIKTRGQQVTLSCSPISGHRSVSWYQQTPGQGLQFLFEYFSETQRNKGNFPGRFSGRQFSNSRSEMNVSTLELGDSALYLCASSSETGGQPQHFGDGTRLSIL.

The gene calls are TRBV10-3 and TRBJ1-6. Per germline, CDR1 ENHRY and CDR2 SYGVKD. The CDR3 has 15 residues. The CDR3 is CAISDRGLNNSPLHF.

The chain uses TRBV28 and TRBJ2-7; TCRdb returns TRBD1, unconfirmable since there is no DNA. This CDR3 is built from 13 residues. CDR1 and CDR2 (germline): MDHEN, SYDVKM. CDR3 residues: CASSSQPPSEQYF.

The chain is built from TRBV18 and TRBJ1-1. Per germline, CDR1 KGHSH and CDR2 LQKENI. CDR3 length equals 15 residues. Here the CDR3 reads CASSPPSAGRTEAFF.

The CDR3 region is CSASAGEYGYGYTF. The chain is built from TRBV20-1 and TRBJ1-2; the TCRdb call, TRBD1, lacks DNA for checking. The germline V gene encodes CDR1 DFQATT and CDR2 SNEGSKA (reference sequence). The CDR3 covers 14 residues.

This rearrangement joins TRBV27 to TRBJ2-3; there is no DNA to check the TCRdb D call of TRBD2. Germline CDR1 is MNHEY and CDR2 is SMNVEV (reference sequence). The CDR3 has 17 amino acids. CDR3 residues: CASSLAGAGGRTDTQYF.

The chain joins TRBV12-3 or TRBV12-4 to TRBJ1-4. CDR3 length equals 15 residues. This CDR3 reads CASSLATATHTGLFF.

The chain joins TRBV4-3 to TRBJ2-3; without DNA, the TCRdb call of TRBD1 cannot be checked. CDR1 is LGHNA, CDR2 YSLEER, per germline. CDR3 length: 15 residues. The CDR3 loop reads CASSLQTGAPDTQYF.

The rearrangement uses TRBV7-2 and TRBJ1-2; lacking DNA, the TRBD1 call made by TCRdb goes unchecked. The CDR3 totals 16 residues. Germline V CDR1 and CDR2: SGHTA, FQGNSA. This chain's CDR3 is CASSLASQTGAYGYTF. Variable domain in full (rest from reference TRBV7-2 and TRBJ1-2): GAGVSQSPSNKVTEKGKDVELRCDPISGHTALYWYRQSLGQGLEFLIYFQGNSAPDKSGLPSDRFSAERTGGSVSTLTIQRTQQEDSAVYLCASSLASQTGAYGYTFGSGTRLTVV.

The rearrangement joins TRBV24-1 to TRBJ2-3; lacking DNA, the TRBD1 call made by TCRdb goes unchecked. The CDR3 totals 16 residues. Germline V gives CDR1 KGHDR, CDR2 SFDVKD. CDR3 in amino acids: CATSRSGTASTDTQYF.

This chain uses TRBV7-9 with TRBJ2-3; TCRdb's D call of TRBD2 is untestable without DNA. CDR1 and CDR2 (germline): SEHNR, FQNEAQ (reference sequence). The CDR3 is made up of 17 amino acids. CDR3 in amino acids: CASSLSPSGGLTDTQYF.

V gene TRBV12-3 or TRBV12-4 combines with J gene TRBJ2-3; TCRdb picks TRBD2, but there is no DNA to check that call. The CDR3 has 15 residues. The CDR3 here is CASSVTSGVMDTQYF.

The rearrangement links TRBV5-4 to TRBJ2-5; TCRdb picks TRBD1, but there is no DNA to check that call. The CDR3 sequence is 15 residues long. Germline values: CDR1 SGHNT, CDR2 YYREEE (reference sequence). CDR3 sequence: CASSWDRGSQETQYF.

V is TRBV20-1 and J is TRBJ1-2; TCRdb lists TRBD1, though no DNA is available to test this call. This CDR3 region has 11 residues. Germline values: CDR1 DFQATT, CDR2 SNEGSKA (reference sequence). CDR3 loop: CSATDRVGYTF.

The rearrangement uses TRBV7-2 and TRBJ1-1; the TCRdb D gene call, TRBD1, has no DNA to confirm it. Germline V gene sequence: CDR1 SGHTA, CDR2 FQGNSA. CDR3 length: 15 amino acids. The CDR3 is CASSNQGARNTEAFF.

The V gene is TRBV28, the J gene TRBJ2-3; TCRdb indicates TRBD1, and absent DNA this call remains unverified. Per germline, CDR1 MDHEN and CDR2 SYDVKM. This CDR3 spans 15 amino acids. The CDR3 sequence: CASRRGGSGTDTQYF. Supplemented by reference TRBV28 and TRBJ2-3, the full variable domain reads DVKVTQSSRYLVKRTGEKVFLECVQDMDHENMFWYRQDPGLGLRLIYFSYDVKMKEKGDIPEGYSVSREKKERFSLILESASTNQTSMYLCASRRGGSGTDTQYFGPGTRLTVL.

The rearrangement uses TRBV20-1 and TRBJ1-1; with no DNA, the TCRdb D assignment of TRBD1 cannot be verified. Germline V gene lookup returns CDR1 DFQATT and CDR2 SNEGSKA (reference sequence). The CDR3 length is 12 residues. The CDR3 here is CSAPGRGAEAFF.

This chain links TRBV7-2 with TRBJ2-5. The CDR3 totals 14 residues. Germline V gives CDR1 SGHTA, CDR2 FQGNSA. CDR3 amino acids: CASSFLRALETQYF.

The V gene is TRBV20-1, the J gene TRBJ2-1; TCRdb gives TRBD2 as the D gene, but with no DNA this cannot be confirmed. This CDR3 is 14 amino acids long. Germline CDR1 reads DFQATT; CDR2 reads SNEGSKA (reference sequence). The chain's CDR3 is CSASPGTTIGEQFF.

V gene TRBV6-5 combines with J gene TRBJ2-2; TCRdb proposes TRBD1, but this gene call is untestable without DNA. Germline CDR1 reads MNHEY; CDR2 reads SVGAGI. The CDR3 length is 16 residues. CDR3 sequence: CASSYDLQGSTGELFF.

The gene calls are TRBV20-1 and TRBJ2-1; the D call from TCRdb, TRBD2, cannot be confirmed without DNA. From germline, CDR1 is DFQATT and CDR2 SNEGSKA (reference sequence). This CDR3 spans 15 amino acids. CDR3 sequence: CSARDRTSGMNEQFF.

The chain couples TRBV11-2 to TRBJ1-1; the TCRdb D gene call, TRBD1, has no DNA to confirm it. The CDR3 totals 14 residues. CDR1 SGHAT and CDR2 FQNNGV come from the germline V gene. CDR3 protein: CASRVGQMNTEAFF.

The chain employs TRBV12-3 or TRBV12-4 and TRBJ1-2; TCRdb outputs TRBD1, but without DNA this stays unchecked. This CDR3 region has 17 residues. The CDR3 sequence is CASSHPRTGTNNYGFTF.

The rearrangement links TRBV11-2 to TRBJ1-2; as DNA is missing, the TRBD1 call by TCRdb cannot be tested. In germline, CDR1 is SGHAT, CDR2 FQNNGV. The CDR3 has 15 amino acids. CDR3 region: CASSYSGQYADGYTF. The variable domain in full, with the rest retrieved from reference TRBV11-2 and TRBJ1-2, is EAGVAQSPRYKIIEKRQSVAFWCNPISGHATLYWYQQILGQGPKLLIQFQNNGVVDDSQLPKDRFSAERLKGVDSTLKIQPAKLEDSAVYLCASSYSGQYADGYTFGSGTRLTVV.

The chain carries TRBV21-1 and TRBJ2-7; TCRdb names TRBD1, which stays unverified in the absence of DNA. TRBV21-1 is designated a pseudogene. The CDR3 extends over 15 amino acids. The CDR3 spells CASSNPGGMHYEQYF.

This chain joins TRBV7-8 and TRBJ2-5. Germline CDR1 and CDR2: SGHVS and FQNEAQ. This CDR3 contains 12 residues. This CDR3 reads CASSYYRETQYF. The full variable domain, with the rest looked up from reference TRBV7-8 and TRBJ2-5, is GAGVSQSPRYKVAKRGQDVALRCDPISGHVSLFWYQQALGQGPEFLTYFQNEAQLDKSGLPSDRFFAERPEGSVSTLKIQRTQQEDSAVYLCASSYYRETQYFGPGTRLLVL.

The chain combines TRBV18 with TRBJ1-6. The CDR3 has 16 residues. The germline CDR1 and CDR2 sequences are KGHSH and LQKENI. This CDR3 reads CASSPLERNNNSPLHF.

The chain uses TRBV20-1 and TRBJ2-7; TCRdb indicates TRBD1, and absent DNA this call remains unverified. The CDR3 extends over 14 amino acids. CDR1 DFQATT and CDR2 SNEGSKA come from the germline V gene (reference sequence). CDR3 sequence reads: CSARETRGSYEQYF.